This T cell receptor (beta chain) was captured by sequencing in a study of beta chain features in type 1 diabetes. Reverse transcribing all isolated RNA meant expressed TCRB transcripts were sequenced. Only in-frame clones appear in the TCRdb table, and some are missing; sequencing was by immunoSEQ multiplex PCR. The table shows about 140,000 clones, with approximately 9.8% occurring only once. The germline CDR1 and CDR2 sequences are SNHLY and FYNNEI. The junction had 7 bases not matched to a gene; V was cut back by 9 bases and J by 10 bases. CDR3 length: 12 amino acids. Study-level results: An over-representation of cells with high TCR expression could result from cDNA sequencing. It was among patients, rather than healthy donors, that naive, central memory and Treg TCRB repertoires appeared more similar.

Isolation of CD4+ naive, central memory, regulatory and stem cell-like memory cells was achieved by sorting via CD45RO/CCR7/CD25/CD127/CD95/CD27. This clone was counted only a few times. Its antigen remains unknown. Material for sequencing was central memory CD4+ T cells from blood. The rearrangement links TRBV2 to TRBJ2-1; 9 bases agree with TRBD1. The TCR sequence derives from a woman aged 40 to 50 in good health. The CDR3 bases are TGTGCCAGTCGTACAGGGGGCTGGGAGCAGTTCTTC. Translated, it gives CASRTGGWEQFF.